This T cell receptor (beta chain) was captured in a study of blood T cell repertoires in COVID-19. In germline, CDR1 is SGHRS, CDR2 YFSETQ. The V segment lost 7 bases and the J segment 1 base; nucleotides outside the gene matches: 7. The CDR3 extends over 14 amino acids. The protocol was immunoSEQ multiplex PCR, while the TCRdb copy is restricted to in-frame clones and leaves out a portion. The repertoire consists of approximately 190,000 clones, with approximately 90% occurring once and the leading ten covering about 22%. This chain joins TRBV5-1 and TRBJ2-5; 7 bases are a match to TRBD1. Source material: peripheral blood. The origin of this receptor is a man aged 60-69 years with active or convalescent COVID-19. As DNA, the CDR3 is TGCGCCAGCCGAGGTGGACAGGCCCAAGAGACCCAGTACTTC. It yields the protein CASRGGQAQETQYF.